Sequencing of this T cell receptor beta chain was carried out in a study of T-cell reconstitution after alpha-beta-depleted transplantation in children. General study results and limits: By about two months after transplant, alpha-beta T cells reportedly arose from several hundred graft clones that had expanded. A year post-transplant, T-cell counts and diversity derived mostly from newly produced T cells.

The authors prepared the TCRbeta library with unique molecular identifiers. TCRdb independently ran MiXCR on the PCR reads; one entry per CDR3 protein. The sample yields roughly 310,000 distinct CDR3 sequences, 23% seen once. As for this clonotype: What it binds is unknown.

CDR1 and CDR2 from the germline V gene are SGHRS and YFSETQ. The trim removed 2 bases at V and 8 bases at J, leaving 9 bases unmatched. The CDR3 consists of 15 residues. This TCR was sampled from a male patient younger than 18 who had a stem cell transplant for acute lymphoblastic leukemia, so the T cells may come from the graft donor. The chain joins TRBV5-1 to TRBJ2-1; TRBD2 agrees at 8 bases. The sequencing here drew on PBMCs, mostly from graft donor cells, taken 180 days after TCRalphabeta/CD19-depleted stem cell transplant. For the CDR3, the DNA is TGCGCCAGCAGCTTACCGGGACTAGGTTTCGATGAGCAGTTCTTC. Protein product: CASSLPGLGFDEQFF.